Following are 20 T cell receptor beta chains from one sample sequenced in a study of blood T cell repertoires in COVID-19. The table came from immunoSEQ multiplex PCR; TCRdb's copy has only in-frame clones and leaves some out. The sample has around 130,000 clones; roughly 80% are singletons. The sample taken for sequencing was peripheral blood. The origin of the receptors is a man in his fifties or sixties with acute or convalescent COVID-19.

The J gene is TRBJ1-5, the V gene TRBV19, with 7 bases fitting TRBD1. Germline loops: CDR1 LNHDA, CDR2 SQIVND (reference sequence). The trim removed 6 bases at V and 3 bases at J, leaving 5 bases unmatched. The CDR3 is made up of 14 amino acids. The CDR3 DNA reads TGTGCCAGTAGATCGACAGGGATCAATCAGCCCCAGCATTTT. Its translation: CASRSTGINQPQHF.

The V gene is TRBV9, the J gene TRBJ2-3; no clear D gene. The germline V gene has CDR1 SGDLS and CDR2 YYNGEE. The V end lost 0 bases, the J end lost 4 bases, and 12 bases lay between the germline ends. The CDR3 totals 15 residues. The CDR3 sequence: CASSVVSAQSDTQYF. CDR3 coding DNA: TGTGCCAGCAGCGTAGTTTCAGCGCAATCAGATACGCAGTATTTT.

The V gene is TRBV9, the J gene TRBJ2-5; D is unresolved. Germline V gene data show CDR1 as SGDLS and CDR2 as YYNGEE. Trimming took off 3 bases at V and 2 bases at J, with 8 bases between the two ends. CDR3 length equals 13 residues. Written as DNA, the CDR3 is TGTGCCAGCAGCGGACACATTCAAGAGACCCAGTACTTC. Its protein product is CASSGHIQETQYF.

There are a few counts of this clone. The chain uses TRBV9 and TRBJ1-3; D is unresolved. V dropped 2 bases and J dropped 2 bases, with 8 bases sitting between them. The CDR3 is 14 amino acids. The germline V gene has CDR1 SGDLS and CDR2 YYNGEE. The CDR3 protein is CASSVLQTGNTIYF. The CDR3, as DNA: TGTGCCAGCAGCGTGCTACAGACTGGAAACACCATATATTTT.

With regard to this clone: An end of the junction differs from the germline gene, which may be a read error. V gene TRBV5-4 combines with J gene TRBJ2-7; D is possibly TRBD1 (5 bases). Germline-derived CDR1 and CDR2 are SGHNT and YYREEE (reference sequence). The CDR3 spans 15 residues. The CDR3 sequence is CASSLGSGYIYGQYF. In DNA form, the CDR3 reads TGTGCCAGCAGCTTGGGGTCAGGGTATATCTACGGGCAGTACTTC.

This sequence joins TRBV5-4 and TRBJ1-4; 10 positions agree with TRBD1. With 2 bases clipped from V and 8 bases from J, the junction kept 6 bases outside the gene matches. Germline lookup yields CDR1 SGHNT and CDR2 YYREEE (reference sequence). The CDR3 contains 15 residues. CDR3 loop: CASSLTGTGVEKLFF. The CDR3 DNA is TGTGCCAGCAGCTTAACCGGGACAGGGGTCGAAAAACTGTTTTTT.

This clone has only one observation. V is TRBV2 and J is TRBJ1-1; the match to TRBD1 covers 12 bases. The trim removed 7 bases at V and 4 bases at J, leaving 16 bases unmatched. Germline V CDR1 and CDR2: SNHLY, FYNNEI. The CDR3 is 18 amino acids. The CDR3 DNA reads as TGTGCCAGCACCCTGGGGGACAGGGGGCGTAGGGGGGGCACTGAAGCTTTCTTT. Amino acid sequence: CASTLGDRGRRGGTEAFF. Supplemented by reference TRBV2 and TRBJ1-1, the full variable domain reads EPEVTQTPSHQVTQMGQEVILRCVPISNHLYFYWYRQILGQKVEFLVSFYNNEISEKSEIFDDQFSVERPDGSNFTLKIRSTKLEDSAMYFCASTLGDRGRRGGTEAFFGQGTRLTVV.

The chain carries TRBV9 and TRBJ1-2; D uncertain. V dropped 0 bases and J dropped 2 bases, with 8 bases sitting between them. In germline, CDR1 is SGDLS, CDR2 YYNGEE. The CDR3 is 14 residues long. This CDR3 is CASSVALANYGYTF. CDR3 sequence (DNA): TGTGCCAGCAGCGTAGCGCTAGCAAACTATGGCTACACCTTC. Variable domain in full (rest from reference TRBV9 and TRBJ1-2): DSGVTQTPKHLITATGQRVTLRCSPRSGDLSVYWYQQSLDQGLQFLIQYYNGEERAKGNILERFSAQQFPDLHSELNLSSLELGDSALYFCASSVALANYGYTFGSGTRLTVV.

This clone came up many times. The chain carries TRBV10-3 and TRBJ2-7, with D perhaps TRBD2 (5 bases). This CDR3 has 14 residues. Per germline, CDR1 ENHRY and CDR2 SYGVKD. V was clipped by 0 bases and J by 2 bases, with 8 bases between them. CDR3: CAISESEETYEQYF. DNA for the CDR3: TGTGCCATCAGTGAGTCGGAGGAAACCTACGAGCAGTACTTC.

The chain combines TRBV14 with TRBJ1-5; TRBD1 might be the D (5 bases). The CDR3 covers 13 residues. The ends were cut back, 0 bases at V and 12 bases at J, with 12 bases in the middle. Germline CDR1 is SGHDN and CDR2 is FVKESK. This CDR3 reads CASSQDFGADQHF. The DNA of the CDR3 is TGTGCCAGCAGCCAAGATTTTGGGGCAGACCAGCATTTT.

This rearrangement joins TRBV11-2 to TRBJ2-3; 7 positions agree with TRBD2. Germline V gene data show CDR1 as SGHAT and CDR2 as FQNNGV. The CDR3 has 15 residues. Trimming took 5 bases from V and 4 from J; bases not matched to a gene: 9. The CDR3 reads CASSVKAGLADTQYF. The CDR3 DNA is TGTGCCAGCAGCGTTAAAGCGGGATTGGCAGATACGCAGTATTTT.

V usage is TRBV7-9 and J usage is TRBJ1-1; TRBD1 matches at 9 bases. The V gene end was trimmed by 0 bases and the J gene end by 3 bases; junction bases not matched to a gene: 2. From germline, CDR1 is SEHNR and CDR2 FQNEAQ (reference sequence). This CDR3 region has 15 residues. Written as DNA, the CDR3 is TGTGCCAGCAGCTTAGCGGACAGGGGCGACACTGAAGCTTTCTTT. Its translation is CASSLADRGDTEAFF.

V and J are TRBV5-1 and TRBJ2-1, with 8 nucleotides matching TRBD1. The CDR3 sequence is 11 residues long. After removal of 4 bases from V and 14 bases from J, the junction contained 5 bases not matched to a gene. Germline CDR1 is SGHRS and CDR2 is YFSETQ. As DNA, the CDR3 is TGCGCCAGCAGCGAGCTGGACAGGGAGTTCTTC. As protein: CASSELDREFF.

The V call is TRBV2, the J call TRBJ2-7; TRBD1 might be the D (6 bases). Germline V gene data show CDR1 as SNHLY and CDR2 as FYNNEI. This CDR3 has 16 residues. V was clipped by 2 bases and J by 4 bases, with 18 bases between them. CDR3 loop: CASSERTVKAGYEQYF. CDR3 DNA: TGTGCCAGCAGTGAAAGGACAGTCAAGGCCGGGTACGAGCAGTACTTC.

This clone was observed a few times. The CDR3 DNA sequence: TGCGCCAGCAGTGAGTCGAGACTTCACTACCTCCACTTT. Protein sequence: CASSESRLHYLHF. V is TRBV10-2 and J is TRBJ1-6, with D unclear. The CDR3 is 13 residues long. V was cut by 0 bases and J by 15 bases, with 12 bases left in between. From germline, CDR1 is WSHSY and CDR2 SAAADI.

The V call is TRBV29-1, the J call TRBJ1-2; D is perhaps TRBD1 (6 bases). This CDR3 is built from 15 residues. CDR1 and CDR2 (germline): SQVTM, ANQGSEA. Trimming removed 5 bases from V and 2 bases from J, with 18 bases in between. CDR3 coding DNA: TGCAGCGTTAGGGGGAGAACGACGATGAACTATGGCTACACCTTC. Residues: CSVRGRTTMNYGYTF.

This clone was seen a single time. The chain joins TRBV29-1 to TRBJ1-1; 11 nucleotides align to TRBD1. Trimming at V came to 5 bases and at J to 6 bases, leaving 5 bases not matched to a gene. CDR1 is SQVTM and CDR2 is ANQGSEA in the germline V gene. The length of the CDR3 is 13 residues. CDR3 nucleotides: TGCAGCGTTCCCGGACAGGGGGCCCCTGAAGCTTTCTTT. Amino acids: CSVPGQGAPEAFF.

The CDR3 protein is CASSLGLAGGTYEQYF. For the CDR3, the DNA is TGTGCCAGCAGCTTGGGGCTAGCGGGAGGAACCTACGAGCAGTACTTC. The chain is built from TRBV5-4 and TRBJ2-7; 11 bases match TRBD2. Germline lookup yields CDR1 SGHNT and CDR2 YYREEE (reference sequence). V was clipped by 0 bases and J by 2 bases; unmatched bases: 4. The CDR3 is 16 residues long. Filled out from reference TRBV5-4 and TRBJ2-7, the complete variable domain reads ETGVTQSPTHLIKTRGQQVTLRCSSQSGHNTVSWYQQALGQGPQFIFQYYREEENGRGNFPPRFSGLQFPNYSSELNVNALELDDSALYLCASSLGLAGGTYEQYFGPGTRLTVT.

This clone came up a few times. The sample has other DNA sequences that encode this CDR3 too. The DNA of the CDR3 is TGTGCCAGCAGCTCTACCTACGAGCAGTACTTC. Translation gives CASSSTYEQYF. V is TRBV11-2 and J is TRBJ2-7; no definite D call. Trimming removed 4 bases from V and 2 bases from J, with 3 bases in between. Looked up from germline, CDR1 is SGHAT and CDR2 is FQNNGV. The CDR3 has 11 residues.

The CDR3 loop is CASSYDRATEAFF. The CDR3 DNA reads TGTGCCAGCAGTTACGACAGGGCCACTGAAGCTTTCTTT. The chain is built from TRBV6-5 and TRBJ1-1; 7 bases fit TRBD1. Looked up from germline, CDR1 is MNHEY and CDR2 is SVGAGI. This CDR3 has 13 amino acids. With 2 bases clipped from V and 4 bases from J, the junction kept 1 base outside the gene matches.